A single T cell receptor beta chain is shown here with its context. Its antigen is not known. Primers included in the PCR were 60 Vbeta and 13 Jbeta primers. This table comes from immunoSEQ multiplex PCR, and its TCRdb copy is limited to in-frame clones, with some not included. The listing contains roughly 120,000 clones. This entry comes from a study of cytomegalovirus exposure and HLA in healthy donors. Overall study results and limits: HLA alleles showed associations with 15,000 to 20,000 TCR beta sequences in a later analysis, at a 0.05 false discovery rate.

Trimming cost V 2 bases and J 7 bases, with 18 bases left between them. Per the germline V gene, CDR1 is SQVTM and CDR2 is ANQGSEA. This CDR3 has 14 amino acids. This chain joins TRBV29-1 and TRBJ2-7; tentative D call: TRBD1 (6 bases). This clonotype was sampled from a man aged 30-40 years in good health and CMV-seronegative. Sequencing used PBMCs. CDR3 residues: CSVEPAGVEEEQYF. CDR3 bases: TGCAGCGTTGAACCCGCAGGGGTCGAGGAGGAGCAGTACTTC.